This T cell receptor (beta chain) was captured in a study of CD8 T cells in Susac syndrome. Random hexamers primed reverse transcription of roughly 0.45 to 1 ug RNA. TCRdb re-derived calls from the immunoSEQ multiplex PCR reads in MiXCR, one entry per CDR3 protein. The sample lists approximately 150,000 distinct CDR3 sequences, 80% occurring once. Germline values: CDR1 SGHTA, CDR2 FQGTGA. The CDR3 runs 15 residues. The trim removed 5 bases at V and 2 bases at J, leaving 4 bases unmatched. This rearrangement joins TRBV7-3 to TRBJ2-3; 10 bases are shared with TRBD2. The receptor was derived from a human donor with multiple sclerosis. Sequencing used CD8+ T cells from PBMCs. CDR3 DNA sequence: TGTGCCAGCAGCCTACTAGCGGGATCCACAGATACGCAGTATTTT. Amino acid sequence: CASSLLAGSTDTQYF.